These 26 T cell receptor beta chains were sequenced from one sample in a study of T cell responses to AZD1222 COVID-19 vaccine. Here immunoSEQ multiplex PCR was the method, and the copy in TCRdb shows in-frame clones only, minus some. The table includes approximately 110,000 clones, 70% to 90% detected once. This specimen consisted of peripheral blood, obtained on day 0 of AZD1222 vaccination. These receptors came from an adult in good health.

This clone was seen more than once but under ten times. V is TRBV28 and J is TRBJ1-1; 7 bases map to TRBD1. This CDR3 is built from 14 residues. With V trimmed by 4 bases and J by 0 bases, 2 bases remained unmatched. CDR1 MDHEN and CDR2 SYDVKM come from the germline V gene. The chain's CDR3 is CASSWGTVNTEAFF. The CDR3 bases are TGTGCCAGCAGTTGGGGGACAGTGAACACTGAAGCTTTCTTT. The complete variable domain, with remaining parts taken from reference TRBV28 and TRBJ1-1, reads DVKVTQSSRYLVKRTGEKVFLECVQDMDHENMFWYRQDPGLGLRLIYFSYDVKMKEKGDIPEGYSVSREKKERFSLILESASTNQTSMYLCASSWGTVNTEAFFGQGTRLTVV.

The chain couples TRBV9 to TRBJ2-1; D is undetermined. CDR1 is SGDLS, CDR2 YYNGEE, per germline. V lost 3 bases and J 4 bases, leaving 11 bases between the germline ends. The CDR3 has 14 residues. The CDR3 protein is CASSALAGYNEQFF. CDR3 bases: TGTGCCAGCAGCGCCTTGGCAGGATACAATGAGCAGTTCTTC.

The V gene is TRBV7-2, the J gene TRBJ1-2; D is unresolved. Germline V gene data show CDR1 as SGHTA and CDR2 as FQGNSA. The CDR3 has 14 amino acids. Deletions cut 5 bases from V and 1 base from J, with 11 bases between. The CDR3 here is CASSARAVNYGYTF. In DNA form, the CDR3 reads TGTGCCAGCAGCGCCCGGGCGGTTAACTATGGCTACACCTTC.

The rearrangement uses TRBV18 and TRBJ2-5; the D is unclear. The CDR3 runs to 15 residues. V lost 3 bases to trimming and J lost 5 bases, with 16 bases between them. Germline V gene sequence: CDR1 KGHSH, CDR2 LQKENI. The CDR3 DNA reads as TGTGCCAGCTCACCTGATCTTCCTATGGGGGAGACCCAGTACTTC. The encoded protein is CASSPDLPMGETQYF.

This chain connects TRBV4-1 to TRBJ2-7, with unresolved D. This CDR3 is 14 amino acids long. Trimming removed 3 bases from V and 0 bases from J, with 9 bases in between. CDR1 and CDR2 from the germline V gene are MGHRA and YSYEKL. DNA of the CDR3: TGCGCCAGCAGCCACCTCCAGAGCTCCTACGAGCAGTACTTC. Amino acid sequence: CASSHLQSSYEQYF.

The CDR3: CASPVSGRRPYNEQFF. The CDR3 DNA follows: TGTGCCAGCCCGGTTAGCGGGAGAAGGCCCTACAATGAGCAGTTCTTC. The chain uses TRBV13 and TRBJ2-1; 9 positions match TRBD2. The germline CDR1 and CDR2 sequences are PRHDT and FYEKMQ (reference sequence). CDR3 length: 16 amino acids. Unmatched junction bases numbered 10, after V lost 8 bases and J lost 2 bases.

The J gene is TRBJ1-2, the V gene TRBV5-1; D is possibly TRBD1 (5 bases). Looked up from germline, CDR1 is SGHRS and CDR2 is YFSETQ. V lost 1 base to trimming and J lost 1 base, with 11 bases between them. CDR3 length: 15 amino acids. This CDR3 reads CASSLTTGDNYGYTF. In nucleotides, the CDR3 is TGCGCCAGCAGCTTGACAACAGGTGATAACTATGGCTACACCTTC. The whole variable domain, filled in from reference TRBV5-1 and TRBJ1-2, reads KAGVTQTPRYLIKTRGQQVTLSCSPISGHRSVSWYQQTPGQGLQFLFEYFSETQRNKGNFPGRFSGRQFSNSRSEMNVSTLELGDSALYLCASSLTTGDNYGYTFGSGTRLTVV.

The chain is built from TRBV28 and TRBJ1-4; 7 bases fit TRBD1. CDR3 length equals 15 residues. Germline assignment: CDR1 MDHEN and CDR2 SYDVKM. The trim removed 3 bases at V and 3 bases at J, leaving 4 bases unmatched. The CDR3 is CASSFIQGANEKLFF. The CDR3 region has the DNA TGTGCCAGCAGTTTCATCCAGGGGGCTAATGAAAAACTGTTTTTT.

This chain joins TRBV13 and TRBJ2-3; 8 bases match TRBD1. The CDR3 is 16 residues long. Germline CDR1 PRHDT, CDR2 FYEKMQ (reference sequence). J gave up 4 bases and V 5 bases, and 11 bases lay outside the gene matches. The CDR3 DNA reads as TGTGCCAGCAGCCCCCGGACAGGGATAGTGGCAGATACGCAGTATTTT. Amino acid sequence: CASSPRTGIVADTQYF.

The chain employs TRBV15 and TRBJ2-2; D may be TRBD2 (5 bases). The germline V and J ends were trimmed by 1 base and 0 bases, with 6 bases remaining between them. The CDR3 spans 15 residues. Germline CDR1 reads LNHNV; CDR2 reads YYDKDF (reference sequence). The CDR3 is CATSRVRANTGELFF. The CDR3 DNA reads TGTGCCACCAGCAGAGTGCGGGCGAACACCGGGGAGCTGTTTTTT. Full variable domain (missing parts from reference TRBV15 and TRBJ2-2): DAMVIQNPRYQVTQFGKPVTLSCSQTLNHNVMYWYQQKSSQAPKLLFHYYDKDFNNEADTPDNFQSRRPNTSFCFLDIRSPGLGDTAMYLCATSRVRANTGELFFGEGSRLTVL.

V gene TRBV3-1 (or the pseudogene TRBV3-2) combines with J gene TRBJ2-7; weak D call: TRBD2 (6 bases). Germline V gene data show CDR1 as LGHDT and CDR2 as YNNKEL (reference sequence). V was clipped by 8 bases and J by 2 bases, with 10 bases between them. The CDR3 covers 12 residues. The CDR3: CASGTQTYEQYF. CDR3 DNA: TGTGCCAGCGGGACTCAAACCTACGAGCAGTACTTC.

This CDR3 reads CASSPSGSYEQFF. The CDR3 DNA follows: TGCGCCAGCAGTCCTAGCGGGAGCTATGAGCAGTTCTTC. V is TRBV5-1 and J is TRBJ2-1, with TRBD2 matching 10 bases. V lost 5 bases, J lost 8 bases, and 4 bases stayed unmatched. This CDR3 spans 13 amino acids. CDR1 and CDR2 (germline): SGHRS, YFSETQ.

This clone showed up just a few times. The chain uses TRBV20-1 and TRBJ1-2; D is uncertain. Germline CDR1 is DFQATT and CDR2 is SNEGSKA (reference sequence). V lost 3 bases to trimming and J lost 2 bases, with 13 bases between them. This CDR3 has 14 residues. Here the CDR3 reads CSASGEGSNYGYTF. CDR3 coding DNA: TGCAGTGCTAGTGGGGAGGGCTCCAACTATGGCTACACCTTC.

The rearrangement links TRBV4-2 to TRBJ2-1; tentative D call: TRBD1 (5 bases). This CDR3 has 16 residues. The germline gives CDR1 LGHNA, CDR2 YNFKEQ. The V end was cut by 2 bases, the J end by 0 bases, with 11 bases between. In nucleotides, the CDR3 is TGTGCCAGCAGCCAAAGGGGTGGAAGCTCCTACAATGAGCAGTTCTTC. Residues: CASSQRGGSSYNEQFF.

This chain connects TRBV30 to TRBJ1-5; possible D gene TRBD1, 5 bases. CDR1 and CDR2 (germline): GTSNPN, SVGIG (reference sequence). The V gene lost 5 bases and the J gene lost 3 bases, with 8 bases spanning the gap. The CDR3 extends over 12 amino acids. CDR3 region: CAWGGPNQPQHF. CDR3 DNA sequence: TGTGCCTGGGGGGGTCCCAATCAGCCCCAGCATTTT.

This clone was observed a handful of times. This chain joins TRBV10-1 and TRBJ1-2; a weak D match, TRBD1 (5 bases). The CDR3 has 13 residues. With 0 bases removed from V and 4 bases from J, the gap between germline ends came to 6 bases. The V gene's germline CDR1 is WNHNN and CDR2 SYGVQD (reference sequence). The DNA of the CDR3 is TGCGCCAGCAGTGAGTCAGGGACCTATGGCTACACCTTC. This translates into CASSESGTYGYTF.

The count of this clone is one. The chain employs TRBV30 and TRBJ2-7, with 10 bases identical to TRBD1. V lost 5 bases to trimming and J lost 2 bases; unmatched junction nucleotides: 0. This CDR3 is built from 12 residues. CDR1 and CDR2 from the germline V gene are GTSNPN and SVGIG (reference sequence). The CDR3, as DNA: TGTGCCTGGGGGACAGGGGCCTACGAGCAGTACTTC. Its protein is CAWGTGAYEQYF.

This chain connects TRBV11-2 to TRBJ2-1; 11 nucleotides match TRBD2. Per germline, CDR1 SGHAT and CDR2 FQNNGV. V shed 0 bases and J 7 bases; nucleotides not matched to a gene: 2. The CDR3 runs to 15 residues. CDR3 DNA sequence: TGTGCCAGCAGCTTAGAGCCTAGCGGGAGGAATGAGCAGTTCTTC. Translation gives CASSLEPSGRNEQFF.

The chain joins TRBV18 to TRBJ1-1; D ambiguous. V shed 2 bases and J shed 2 bases, with 6 bases lying between them. Germline CDR1 and CDR2: KGHSH and LQKENI. The CDR3 runs to 13 residues. The CDR3 DNA is TGTGCCAGCTCACCATCACATAACACTGAAGCTTTCTTT. Residues: CASSPSHNTEAFF.

This chain uses TRBV2 with TRBJ1-2, with D unresolved. V dropped 8 bases and J dropped 0 bases, with 7 bases sitting between them. The CDR3 spans 12 residues. Germline loops: CDR1 SNHLY, CDR2 FYNNEI. The chain's CDR3 is CASSEANYGYTF. The CDR3 nucleotides read TGTGCCAGCTCGGAGGCTAACTATGGCTACACCTTC. Full variable domain (remainder filled in from reference TRBV2 and TRBJ1-2): EPEVTQTPSHQVTQMGQEVILRCVPISNHLYFYWYRQILGQKVEFLVSFYNNEISEKSEIFDDQFSVERPDGSNFTLKIRSTKLEDSAMYFCASSEANYGYTFGSGTRLTVV.

V gene TRBV5-1 combines with J gene TRBJ2-7; 13 nucleotides agree with TRBD2. This CDR3 is built from 15 residues. Germline V gene sequence: CDR1 SGHRS, CDR2 YFSETQ. The V gene end was trimmed by 4 bases and the J gene end by 4 bases; junction bases not matched to a gene: 5. CDR3 amino acids: CASSPGTSGMYEQYF. In nucleotides, the CDR3 is TGCGCCAGCAGCCCGGGGACTAGCGGGATGTACGAGCAGTACTTC.

The V gene is TRBV3-1 (or the pseudogene TRBV3-2), the J gene TRBJ2-7; possibly TRBD2 for D (6 bases). V lost 6 bases, J lost 5 bases, and 20 bases lay in between. Germline CDR1 LGHDT, CDR2 YNNKEL (reference sequence). CDR3 length equals 15 residues. CDR3 amino acids: CASSPSWVAVHEQYF. The CDR3 region has the DNA TGTGCCAGCAGTCCCAGCTGGGTAGCGGTCCACGAGCAGTACTTC.

The J gene is TRBJ1-5, the V gene TRBV2; D is ambiguous. The germline gives CDR1 SNHLY, CDR2 FYNNEI. V was clipped by 3 bases and J by 5 bases, with 8 bases between them. This CDR3 is 13 amino acids long. The CDR3 bases are TGTGCCAGCAGTGAGTCCCGAGATCAGCCCCAGCATTTT. This sequence encodes CASSESRDQPQHF.

The chain joins TRBV4-2 to TRBJ2-7; 10 bases align to TRBD2. V lost 1 base to trimming and J lost 2 bases; unmatched junction nucleotides: 8. Germline values: CDR1 LGHNA, CDR2 YNFKEQ. The CDR3 runs to 17 residues. Here the CDR3 reads CASSQAGSSGRAYEQYF. In DNA form, the CDR3 reads TGTGCCAGCAGCCAAGCGGGTTCGAGCGGGAGGGCCTACGAGCAGTACTTC.

This chain uses TRBV19 with TRBJ1-4; TRBD1 is a possible D gene (6 bases). The ends were cut back, 5 bases at V and 8 bases at J, with 15 bases in the middle. Germline CDR1 reads LNHDA; CDR2 reads SQIVND (reference sequence). The CDR3 has 14 amino acids. The CDR3 region has the DNA TGTGCCAGTAGTTTACAGGGTTTTGGGGAAAAACTGTTTTTT. Amino acids: CASSLQGFGEKLFF.

V is TRBV4-3 and J is TRBJ2-7, with D possibly being TRBD1 (6 bases). Germline CDR1 is LGHNA and CDR2 is YSLEER. Trimming cost V 1 base and J 1 base, with 11 bases left between them. This CDR3 comprises 15 residues. CDR3 nucleotides: TGCGCCAGCAGCCAAGCAAGGCAGGGGTCCTACGAGCAGTACTTC. It yields the protein CASSQARQGSYEQYF.